This T cell receptor (beta chain) stems from a study of blood T cell repertoires in COVID-19. Study-wide context: In each case, the material was cDNA or gDNA derived from T cells, B-cell-depleted T cells, or PBMCs.

With 5 bases clipped from V and 0 bases from J, the junction kept 4 bases outside the gene matches. CDR3 length equals 15 residues. From germline, CDR1 is SNHLY and CDR2 FYNNEI. Patients at the Seattle site were enrolled during active infection and followed longitudinally. As handled by the study authors: By means of reference gene primer amplification, nucleated cell counts were estimated. Clones were sequenced by immunoSEQ multiplex PCR, and TCRdb holds only the in-frame ones, with some missing. Clonal size and the V and J genes are those of that table, whereas D and trimming came from the DNA. The data contain approximately 230,000 clones, about 91% of them singletons.

Input material: peripheral blood. This clonotype was obtained from a woman aged 30 to 39 with COVID-19, enrolled during active disease. The chain carries TRBV2 and TRBJ1-5; 7 nucleotides align to TRBD1. The CDR3, as DNA: TGTGCCAGCAGTTATACAGGGGATAGCAATCAGCCCCAGCATTTT. It encodes CASSYTGDSNQPQHF.